This entry lists 9 T cell receptor beta chains sequenced from one sample in a study of blood T cells in healthy people across ages. Through a sample-barcoded 5' primer and a J-beta primer mix, a second PCR was run for about 6 to 11 cycles. A single record per CDR3 protein comes from TCRdb applying MiXCR to the 5' RACE reads. The sample lists around 970,000 distinct CDR3 sequences, 51% seen once, with over 20% in the top ten. Specimen: blood. Source of these receptors: a woman aged 55-69 years in good health.

This sequence joins TRBV3-1 and TRBJ2-5; 10 bases align to TRBD2. The CDR3 loop spans 16 amino acids. Unmatched junction bases numbered 4, after V lost 1 base and J lost 2 bases. Germline V gene sequence: CDR1 LGHDT, CDR2 YNNKEL (reference sequence). The CDR3 region has the DNA TGTGCCAGCAGCCAAGTGAGGACTAGCGGACAAGAGACCCAGTACTTC. It encodes CASSQVRTSGQETQYF.

This clonotype was detected only a few times. The chain couples TRBV6-2 or TRBV6-3 to TRBJ2-3; D uncertain. Germline-derived CDR1 and CDR2 are MNHEY and SVGEGT. The CDR3 consists of 15 residues. V lost 2 bases and J lost 2, with 11 bases in between. The CDR3 spells CASSYRAVPTDTQYF. CDR3 coding DNA: TGTGCCAGCAGTTACCGTGCGGTCCCCACAGATACGCAGTATTTT.

The chain carries TRBV9 and TRBJ1-2, with TRBD1 matching 7 bases. Looked up from germline, CDR1 is SGDLS and CDR2 is YYNGEE. V lost 0 bases, J lost 4 bases, and 6 bases stayed unmatched. CDR3 length: 15 amino acids. The CDR3 loop reads CASSVDRGKVYGYTF. CDR3 in DNA: TGTGCCAGCAGCGTAGACAGGGGAAAAGTCTATGGCTACACCTTC. Combining the CDR3 with reference TRBV9 and TRBJ1-2 gives the whole variable domain DSGVTQTPKHLITATGQRVTLRCSPRSGDLSVYWYQQSLDQGLQFLIQYYNGEERAKGNILERFSAQQFPDLHSELNLSSLELGDSALYFCASSVDRGKVYGYTFGSGTRLTVV.

The chain has TRBV20-1 and TRBJ2-7, with D possibly TRBD2 on 8 matching bases. The CDR3 contains 15 residues. The V and J ends lost 6 bases and 1 base respectively, with 19 bases between them. Germline V gene sequence: CDR1 DFQATT, CDR2 SNEGSKA (reference sequence). CDR3 protein: CSADRVGRGSYEQYF. The CDR3 nucleotides read TGCAGTGCAGACAGGGTCGGGAGGGGGTCCTACGAGCAGTACTTC.

Worth noting for this clonotype: Sequence at one end of the junction differs from germline and may be a read error. The chain employs TRBV4-1 and TRBJ2-1; TRBD2 matches at 9 bases. Germline V gives CDR1 MGHRA, CDR2 YSYEKL. The CDR3 extends over 18 amino acids. The CDR3 spells CASSSPSSGRLLYNEQFF. The CDR3 bases are TGTGCCAGCAGCTCGCCTAGTAGCGGGAGACTCCTCTACAATGAGCAGTTCTTC.

This clonotype has just one count. The V call is TRBV9, the J call TRBJ1-6; tentatively, D is TRBD1 (5 bases). This CDR3 is 15 amino acids long. The germline V gene encodes CDR1 SGDLS and CDR2 YYNGEE. Between the trimmed V and J ends, which lost 0 bases and 11 bases, there was a span of 15 bases. In DNA form, the CDR3 reads TGTGCCAGCAGCGTAGAGTATGGCGGGACGACACCCCTCCACTTT. Its protein is CASSVEYGGTTPLHF.

V usage is TRBV6-5 and J usage is TRBJ1-1; possible D gene TRBD1, 6 bases. V was pared by 6 bases and J by 3 bases, with 8 bases between. Germline assignment: CDR1 MNHEY and CDR2 SVGAGI. This CDR3 is 12 amino acids long. CDR3 sequence: CASSRTDTEAFF. CDR3 coding DNA: TGTGCCAGCAGCCGGACAGACACTGAAGCTTTCTTT.

This rearrangement joins TRBV9 to TRBJ2-2; D unclear. V was shortened by 3 bases and J by 5 bases, with 8 bases between the two germline ends. The germline V gene has CDR1 SGDLS and CDR2 YYNGEE. This CDR3 region has 13 residues. CDR3 loop: CASSEHPTGELFF. The CDR3 DNA reads TGTGCCAGCAGCGAACATCCTACCGGGGAGCTGTTTTTT. The complete variable domain, with remaining parts taken from reference TRBV9 and TRBJ2-2, reads DSGVTQTPKHLITATGQRVTLRCSPRSGDLSVYWYQQSLDQGLQFLIQYYNGEERAKGNILERFSAQQFPDLHSELNLSSLELGDSALYFCASSEHPTGELFFGEGSRLTVL.

A note on this clonotype: One end of the junction varies from germline; a read error may be responsible. V is TRBV12-3 or TRBV12-4 and J is TRBJ2-3, with D possibly called TRBD1 or TRBD2 (6 bases each). The CDR3 consists of 15 residues. DNA of the CDR3: TGTGCCAGCAGTTCTAGCGAACAGGGAACAGATATGCAGTATTTT. This translates into CASSSSEQGTDMQYF.